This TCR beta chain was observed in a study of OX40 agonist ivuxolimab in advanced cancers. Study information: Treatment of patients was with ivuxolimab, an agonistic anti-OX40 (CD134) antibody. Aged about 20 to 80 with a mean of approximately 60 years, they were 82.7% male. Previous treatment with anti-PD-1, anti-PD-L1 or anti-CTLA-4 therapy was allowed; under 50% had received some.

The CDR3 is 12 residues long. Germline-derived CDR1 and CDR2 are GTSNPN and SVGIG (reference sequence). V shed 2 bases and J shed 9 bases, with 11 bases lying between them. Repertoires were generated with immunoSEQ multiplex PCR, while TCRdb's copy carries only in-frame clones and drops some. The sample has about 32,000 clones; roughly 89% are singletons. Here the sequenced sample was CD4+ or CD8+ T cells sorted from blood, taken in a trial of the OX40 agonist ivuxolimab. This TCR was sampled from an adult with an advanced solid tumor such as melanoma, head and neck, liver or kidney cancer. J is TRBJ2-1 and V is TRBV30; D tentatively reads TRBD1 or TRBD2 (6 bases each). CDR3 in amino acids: CAWSQGTGEQFF. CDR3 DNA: TGTGCCTGGAGTCAGGGGACTGGTGAGCAGTTCTTC.